This entry lists 3 T cell receptor beta chains sequenced from one sample in a study of spatial heterogeneity in lung cancer. Overall study findings and caveats: Counts of expanded intratumoral alpha and beta TCRs tracked tumor mutation counts.

No cognate antigen is known for these TCRs. The time point is: sample taken at primary tumor resection. TCRdb called the 5' RACE reads again in MiXCR, with one record for every CDR3 protein. The sample consists of more than 1,300 distinct CDR3 sequences, approximately 13% of them appearing once. The sample here was lung tumor tissue, taken at surgery. These TCRs come from a female donor with early-stage non-small cell lung cancer.

This clonotype ranks as medium-sized. The library was built for alpha chains, so this beta chain is an off-target read and its size means little. The rearrangement links TRBV6-5 to TRBJ2-3; D is ambiguous. V gave up 8 bases and J gave up 3 bases, with 15 bases separating them. The germline gives CDR1 MNHEY, CDR2 SVGAGI. The CDR3 length is 14 residues. CDR3 DNA sequence: TGTGCCAGCGGCCGAGCGAGCGCGACAGATACGCAGTATTTT. Translating gives CASGRASATDTQYF.

Points on this clonotype: This beta chain is an unintended read in a library built for alpha chains; its size means little. The CDR3 is CASTQAGNTGELFF. The CDR3 nucleotides read TGCGCCAGCACCCAAGCGGGGAACACCGGGGAGCTGTTTTTT. The chain couples TRBV10-2 to TRBJ2-2, with D possibly TRBD2 on 6 matching bases. The CDR3 totals 14 residues. The V gene lost 7 bases and the J gene lost 1 base, with 10 bases spanning the gap. Germline-derived CDR1 and CDR2 are WSHSY and SAAADI.

In its sample, this clonotype ranks as medium-sized. Within a library made for alpha chains, this beta chain is off target, and its count is uninformative. This chain connects TRBV7-2 to TRBJ2-6; 7 nucleotides align to TRBD1. The CDR3 is made up of 15 amino acids. Trimming cost V 5 bases and J 0 bases; bases outside gene matches: 1. Germline CDR1 is SGHTA and CDR2 is FQGNSA. For the CDR3, the DNA is TGTGCCAGCAGCCCAGGGGGCTCTGGGGCCAACGTCCTGACTTTC. Protein product: CASSPGGSGANVLTF.